The present entry profiles one TCR beta chain with its context. What it recognizes is unknown. This record comes from a study of Ad26.COV2.S vaccination and SARS-CoV-2 variants. General study results and limits: Substantial breadth was reportedly displayed by spike-specific CD8+ and CD4+ T cell responses after vaccination.

Here immunoSEQ multiplex PCR was the method, and the copy in TCRdb shows in-frame clones only, minus some. Found here are 300,000 to 350,000 clones, 85% of them singletons; the top ten hold 2% to 2.5%. Germline CDR1 is LGHNA and CDR2 is YNFKEQ. The CDR3 totals 17 residues. V gave up 3 bases and J gave up 5 bases, with 17 bases separating them. The treatment is: roughly 20 received Ad26.COV2.S at low or high dose, single or two shots; about five received placebo; per-sample allocation not given. Samples were taken on day 63 after the first vaccine or placebo injection. The shot given was an Ad26 vector that makes Wuhan-strain SARS-CoV-2 spike.

The sequencing used peripheral blood, collected in a trial of Ad26.COV2.S vaccine versus placebo. This clonotype originated in a person between 18 and 59 years old who received the Ad26.COV2.S COVID-19 vaccine or a placebo. The chain joins TRBV4-2 to TRBJ1-6, with no clear D. CDR3: CASSHPTLEKNNSPLHF. The CDR3 coding sequence is TGTGCCAGCAGCCATCCTACGTTGGAAAAGAATAATTCACCCCTCCACTTT.